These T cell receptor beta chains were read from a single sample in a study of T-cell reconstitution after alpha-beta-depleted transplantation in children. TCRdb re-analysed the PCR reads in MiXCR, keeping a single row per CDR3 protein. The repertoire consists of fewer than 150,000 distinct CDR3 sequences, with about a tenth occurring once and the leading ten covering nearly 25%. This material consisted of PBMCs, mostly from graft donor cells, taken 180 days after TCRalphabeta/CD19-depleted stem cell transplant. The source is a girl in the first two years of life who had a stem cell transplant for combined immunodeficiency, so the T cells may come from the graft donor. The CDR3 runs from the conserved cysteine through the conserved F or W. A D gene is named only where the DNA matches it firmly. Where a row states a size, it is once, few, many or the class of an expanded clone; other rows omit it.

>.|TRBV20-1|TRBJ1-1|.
CSASRIMKTEAFF
TGCAGTGCTAGCCGGATTATGAAGACTGAAGCTTTCTTT
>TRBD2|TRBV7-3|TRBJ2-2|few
CASSFLGGVNTGELFF
TGTGCCAGCAGCTTTCTCGGGGGGGTGAACACCGGGGAGCTGTTTTTT
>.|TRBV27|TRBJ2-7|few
CASSFMAGRPYEQYF
TGTGCCAGCAGTTTCATGGCGGGGCGCCCCTACGAGCAGTACTTC
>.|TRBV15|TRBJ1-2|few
CATSGGFLLDGYTF
TGTGCCACCAGCGGCGGGTTTTTACTAGATGGCTACACCTTC
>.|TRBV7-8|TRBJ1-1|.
CASSLSLLNTEAFF
TGTGCCAGCAGCTTAAGCCTTTTGAACACTGAAGCTTTCTTT
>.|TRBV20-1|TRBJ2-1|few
CSARRLTGGTFYEQFF
TGCAGTGCTAGACGGCTCACGGGGGGCACTTTCTATGAGCAGTTCTTC
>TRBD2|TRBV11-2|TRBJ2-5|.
CASSLVVSGGAFQETQYF
TGTGCCAGCAGCTTAGTGGTTAGCGGGGGGGCATTCCAAGAGACCCAGTACTTC
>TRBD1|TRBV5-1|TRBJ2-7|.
CASSLFKTGGSSYEQYF
TGCGCCAGCAGCTTGTTCAAGACAGGGGGGAGTTCCTACGAGCAGTACTTC
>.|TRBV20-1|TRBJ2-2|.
CSARSSNTGELFF
TGCAGTGCTAGATCCTCGAACACCGGGGAGCTGTTTTTT
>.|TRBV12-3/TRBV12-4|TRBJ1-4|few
CASSFDRDEKLFF
TGTGCCAGCAGTTTTGACCGAGATGAAAAACTGTTTTTT
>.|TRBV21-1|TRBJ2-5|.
CASSQRQQGILETQYF
TGTGCCAGCAGCCAAAGACAGCAGGGGATCTTAGAGACCCAGTACTTC
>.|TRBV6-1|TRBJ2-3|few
CASRRTVTGTDTQYF
TGTGCCAGCAGGAGGACCGTTACCGGCACAGATACGCAGTATTTT
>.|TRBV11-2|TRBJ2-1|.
CASSLAGNEQFF
TGTGCCAGCAGCTTAGCGGGCAATGAGCAGTTCTTC